Listed below are T cell receptor beta chains from one sample, sequenced in a study of blood T cells in healthy people across ages. One entry per CDR3 protein results from TCRdb running MiXCR on the 5' RACE reads. The sample has 550,000 to 600,000 distinct CDR3 sequences, 25% to 30% seen once. Sequencing used blood. Every receptor here comes from a woman in her 70s in good health. The CDR3 runs from the conserved cysteine through the conserved F or W. The D gene is left open where the match is weak. Clone size appears in some rows only: once, few, many, or a class for an expanded clone.

CDR3nt	CDR3aa	abundance	j_gene	d_gene	v_gene
TGCGCCAGCAGCTTGGAGACTGGCGGGGAAGAGACCCAGTACTTC	CASSLETGGEETQYF	few	TRBJ2-5	NA	TRBV5-1
TGTGCCATCAGTGAGACAGGGGGCTCCTATAATCCACCCCTCCACTTT	CAISETGGSYNPPLHF	NA	TRBJ1-6	TRBD1	TRBV10-3
TGTGCCAGCAGCGCGAGACCAAACCCGGGACAGGGGGACTACAATGAGCAGTTCTTC	CASSARPNPGQGDYNEQFF	few	TRBJ2-1	TRBD1	TRBV7-9
TGTGCCAGCGGAATTACAGGGGGTGGCGAGACCCAGTACTTC	CASGITGGGETQYF	many	TRBJ2-5	TRBD1	TRBV11-2
TGCGCCAGCAGCTTGGAGGGGGCTCCGGGAGCTGAAGCTTTCTTT	CASSLEGAPGAEAFF	NA	TRBJ1-1	TRBD1	TRBV5-1
TGTGCCAGCAGATTAACTTGGGGTCTAGGTGAGACCCAGTACTTC	CASRLTWGLGETQYF	few	TRBJ2-5	NA	TRBV5-6
TGCAGCGTTGGATGGACAGGGGAAGAGACCCAGTACTTC	CSVGWTGEETQYF	few	TRBJ2-5	TRBD1	TRBV29-1
TGTGCCAGCAGCGACGACAGGACTGGCTACACCTTC	CASSDDRTGYTF	NA	TRBJ1-2	NA	TRBV6-1
TGCAGTGCAAACTATCAAGGCCTGAACACTGAAGCTTTCTTT	CSANYQGLNTEAFF	NA	TRBJ1-1	NA	TRBV20-1
TGTGCCAGCAGTGACCGAGGGGTTGGGACAGATACGCAGTATTTT	CASSDRGVGTDTQYF	few	TRBJ2-3	NA	TRBV6-4
TGTGCCAGCAGCACCATGGACAGGGACGGCATTCAGTACTTC	CASSTMDRDGIQYF	few	TRBJ2-4	TRBD1	TRBV7-2
TGTGCCAGCAGCGTAGCTCGACAGGAGCGCTATGGCTACACCTTC	CASSVARQERYGYTF	few	TRBJ1-2	NA	TRBV9
TGTGCCACGCCACTCGGGGGAGGCTACACCTTC	CATPLGGGYTF	few	TRBJ1-2	NA	TRBV10-3
TGCGCCAGCAGCTTGGAGGGCAAGTCCTATGGCTACACCTTC	CASSLEGKSYGYTF	NA	TRBJ1-2	NA	TRBV5-1
TGTGCCAGCTCACTCCAGGGCAGTCAGGGGAATTCACCCCTCCACTTT	CASSLQGSQGNSPLHF	NA	TRBJ1-6	NA	TRBV18
TGCGCCAGCAGCCAAGATCATCAGGGTGGTGGAAACACCATATATTTT	CASSQDHQGGGNTIYF	few	TRBJ1-3	NA	TRBV4-1
TGTGCCAGCAGTTTGGGGCAGCAAAACATTCAGTACTTC	CASSLGQQNIQYF	NA	TRBJ2-4	NA	TRBV12-3/TRBV12-4
TGTGCCAGCAGGATTAGCGGGGGGGCTCCTAATGAGCAGTTCTTC	CASRISGGAPNEQFF	NA	TRBJ2-1	TRBD2	TRBV6-5
TGTGCCAGCAGGGGACCCTCCGGGCCAGGCTATGGCTACACCTTC	CASRGPSGPGYGYTF	NA	TRBJ1-2	NA	TRBV7-2
TGTGCCAGCAGCTGGCTAGCGGGGGAGGAGACCCAGTACTTC	CASSWLAGEETQYF	NA	TRBJ2-5	TRBD2	TRBV2
TGTGCCAGCAGCTCCCTTGGCCTTGACTCCTACAATGAGCAGTTCTTC	CASSSLGLDSYNEQFF	few	TRBJ2-1	NA	TRBV5-6
TGCAGTGCTAGGTGGGGAGGAGAGACCCAGTACTTC	CSARWGGETQYF	few	TRBJ2-5	NA	TRBV20-1
TGTGCCAGCAGCCAAACGTCTTCTAGCGGGGGGTCCCAGTGGAATGAGCAGTTCTTC	CASSQTSSSGGSQWNEQFF	once	TRBJ2-1	TRBD2	TRBV28
TGTGCCAGCAGCCCAACTCCTAGCGGGGGGGCTCACGGGGAGCTGTTTTTT	CASSPTPSGGAHGELFF	many	TRBJ2-2	TRBD2	TRBV7-2
TGTGCCAGCAGTCCCCGGCATGGTGCCAATGAGCAGTTCTTC	CASSPRHGANEQFF	NA	TRBJ2-1	NA	TRBV6-4
TGTGCCAGCAGCGTAGAGGGGGAAACCTACGAGCAGTACTTC	CASSVEGETYEQYF	NA	TRBJ2-7	NA	TRBV9
TGTGCCAGTAGTTACCGGGGGGATTACAATGAGCAGTTCTTC	CASSYRGDYNEQFF	NA	TRBJ2-1	TRBD2	TRBV19
TGCAGCGCATCCACCCTGTCCGGGGCCAACGTCCTGACTTTC	CSASTLSGANVLTF	few	TRBJ2-6	NA	TRBV29-1
TGTGCCACCAGCCGGACCCAAGAGACCCAGTACTTC	CATSRTQETQYF	NA	TRBJ2-5	NA	TRBV7-6
TGTGCCGGCATCGCCGCGGGGGCTGGAAACACCATATATTTT	CAGIAAGAGNTIYF	NA	TRBJ1-3	NA	TRBV12-3/TRBV12-4
TGTGCCAGTAGCTTGAGTGGTTGGTACGAGCAGTACTTC	CASSLSGWYEQYF	NA	TRBJ2-7	NA	TRBV7-2
TGTGCCACCAGTGATTCGGGGGGCAGGGACCCCTATGGCTACACCTTC	CATSDSGGRDPYGYTF	NA	TRBJ1-2	NA	TRBV24-1
TGCAGCGTGGATGGCGGGACCAATCAGCCCCAGCATTTT	CSVDGGTNQPQHF	few	TRBJ1-5	NA	TRBV29-1
TGTGCCAGCAGCCCGGGACAGGGGAGACCCCTCCACTTT	CASSPGQGRPLHF	NA	TRBJ1-6	TRBD1	TRBV7-2
TGCAGTGCTAGAGTGGCAGCCCCCGTCTCTAATCAGCCCCAGCATTTT	CSARVAAPVSNQPQHF	NA	TRBJ1-5	NA	TRBV20-1
TGTGCCTGGACAACCGGGACTGCTCGCCAAGAGACCCAGTACTTC	CAWTTGTARQETQYF	NA	TRBJ2-5	NA	TRBV30
TGCAGTGCTAGAGATGGGGGACAGGGGGCAGAGACCCAGTACTTC	CSARDGGQGAETQYF	NA	TRBJ2-5	TRBD1	TRBV20-1
TGTGCCAGCAGCCCCATAGGGGGCGCGAACACCGGGGAGCTGTTTTTT	CASSPIGGANTGELFF	NA	TRBJ2-2	TRBD1	TRBV13
TGTGCCAGCAGCGTAGCAGGGATCGGTTCTGGCTACACCTTC	CASSVAGIGSGYTF	NA	TRBJ1-2	NA	TRBV9
TGTGCCAGCAGTTTTCCGGGAAAGGAAAAACTGTTTTTT	CASSFPGKEKLFF	few	TRBJ1-4	NA	TRBV7-9
TGTGCCAGCAGCTCGGGGCTGACTCAGCCCCAGCATTTT	CASSSGLTQPQHF	NA	TRBJ1-5	NA	TRBV7-9
TGTGCCAGCAGGACCCAGGGGTCTTCACCCCTCCACTTT	CASRTQGSSPLHF	NA	TRBJ1-6	NA	TRBV12-3/TRBV12-4
TGTGCCATCAGTTCGGGACTAGACCCTTACGAGCAGTACTTC	CAISSGLDPYEQYF	NA	TRBJ2-7	TRBD2	TRBV10-3
TGTGCCACCAGTGATTACCGGGACAGTAGGGAGACCCAGTACTTC	CATSDYRDSRETQYF	few	TRBJ2-5	TRBD1	TRBV24-1
TGCAGTGCTAGACGTCCAGGGGGCAATTCCTATGGCTACACCTTC	CSARRPGGNSYGYTF	NA	TRBJ1-2	TRBD1	TRBV20-1
TGCGCCAGCAGTAGGGACGCAGCTAACTATGGCTACACCTTC	CASSRDAANYGYTF	few	TRBJ1-2	NA	TRBV5-1
TGTGCCAGCAGTGAAGAAAGGTTTGGGGGGCCCACCTTCTACGAGCAGTACTTC	CASSEERFGGPTFYEQYF	once	TRBJ2-7	NA	TRBV6-1
TGCAGTGCTAGGGTAGGGGATAATTCACCCCTCCACTTT	CSARVGDNSPLHF	few	TRBJ1-6	NA	TRBV20-1